This T cell receptor (beta chain) was captured in a study of metastatic and nonmetastatic thyroid tumors. Each patient went into thyroid surgery without having received any treatment. TCRdb re-clonotyped the PCR reads via MiXCR. The sample lists about 23,000 clones, around 21% occurring once. This clone was counted only a few times. This sequence may be a read error, since a much larger clone differs from it by one base. The specimen sequenced was blood. This clonotype was sampled from a female donor with papillary thyroid cancer or a benign thyroid nodule (not recorded which). Some clones in this sample may be carry-over from other donors' samples.

The CDR3 loop reads CASSPPVWEAQYF. The DNA of the CDR3 is TGTGCCAGCTCACCACCAGTATGGGAGGCCCAGTACTTC. V gene TRBV18 combines with J gene TRBJ2-5, with a weak D call TRBD2 (6 bases). CDR1 is KGHSH, CDR2 LQKENI, per germline. Trimming left V 0 bases short and J 9 bases short, with 11 bases between. CDR3 length: 13 amino acids.